The present entry profiles one T cell receptor (beta chain) with its context. From germline, CDR1 is SGDLS and CDR2 YYNGEE. V trimming: 2 bases; J trimming: 9 bases; junction bases outside the gene matches: 7. There are 15 residues in the CDR3. This sample was included in a study of control samples from healthy donors and cancer patients. Profiling relied on immunoSEQ multiplex PCR, and the TCRdb table lists in-frame clones only, not all of them. The sample includes around 130,000 clones, roughly 91% seen only once; the top ten take 1.5% to 2%. This TCR derives from a man aged 50-59 years with head and neck cancer. Sequencing was performed on PBMCs. The chain employs TRBV9 and TRBJ2-1; 11 nucleotides match TRBD2. The CDR3 DNA is TGTGCCAGCAGCGTTAGCGGGGGGGCTGCCGTTGAGCAGTTCTTC. This codes for CASSVSGGAAVEQFF. The complete variable domain, with remaining parts taken from reference TRBV9 and TRBJ2-1, reads DSGVTQTPKHLITATGQRVTLRCSPRSGDLSVYWYQQSLDQGLQFLIQYYNGEERAKGNILERFSAQQFPDLHSELNLSSLELGDSALYFCASSVSGGAAVEQFFGPGTRLTVL.